A few counts support the clone carrying this T cell receptor (beta chain). What it binds is not known. CDR3 and TCR beta VDJ profiling relied on a genomic DNA template. TCRdb fed the reads into MiXCR, producing one record per CDR3 protein. Of about 180,000 distinct CDR3 sequences detected, 40% to 50% appear once; the ten largest clones hold under 3.5%. This specimen belongs to a study of CD8+CD57+ T cells in acquired aplastic anemia. Germline V gene lookup returns CDR1 MNHEY and CDR2 SMNVEV (reference sequence). The CDR3 sequence is 16 residues long. V lost 3 bases and J lost 1; bases outside the gene matches: 9. Overall study findings and caveats: For CD8+ Simpson's diversity, patients and controls showed no significant difference.

The TCR comes from a human donor in good health. The V and J genes are TRBV27 and TRBJ2-7, with 7 positions matching TRBD2. The source material was sorted CD4+, CD8+, or CD8+CD57+ T cells (not recorded which) from PBMCs. The CDR3 DNA sequence: TGTGCCAGCAGTTTTCGTTCTAGCGGACAATCCTACGAGCAGTACTTC. It yields the protein CASSFRSSGQSYEQYF.